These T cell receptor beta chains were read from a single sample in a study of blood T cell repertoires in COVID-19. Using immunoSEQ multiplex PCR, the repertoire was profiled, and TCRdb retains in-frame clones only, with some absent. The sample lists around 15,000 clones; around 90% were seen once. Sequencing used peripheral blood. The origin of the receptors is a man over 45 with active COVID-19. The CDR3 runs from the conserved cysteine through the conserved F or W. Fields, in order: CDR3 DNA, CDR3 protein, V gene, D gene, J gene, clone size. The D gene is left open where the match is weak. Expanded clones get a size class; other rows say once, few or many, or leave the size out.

CDR3nt: TGTGCCAGCAGCCGGGGACAGGGGAACCCCTATGGCTACACCTTC
CDR3aa: CASSRGQGNPYGYTF
v_gene: TRBV6-5
d_gene: TRBD1
j_gene: TRBJ1-2
abundance: NA

CDR3nt: TGTGCCAGCAGCAAAGCCCGCGGTTCAACTAATGAAAAACTGTTTTTT
CDR3aa: CASSKARGSTNEKLFF
v_gene: TRBV21-1
d_gene: NA
j_gene: TRBJ1-4
abundance: few

CDR3nt: TGTGCCAGCAGTTTACAGGGGGCGAACGAAAAACTGTTTTTT
CDR3aa: CASSLQGANEKLFF
v_gene: TRBV27
d_gene: TRBD1
j_gene: TRBJ1-4
abundance: NA

CDR3nt: TGTGCCAGTTGGGACAGGGTGGCGTCGAACACTGAAGCTTTCTTT
CDR3aa: CASWDRVASNTEAFF
v_gene: TRBV27
d_gene: TRBD1
j_gene: TRBJ1-1
abundance: NA

CDR3nt: TGTGCCAGCAGCTTAGATCCCAGGGCCCCCTACGAGCAGTACTTC
CDR3aa: CASSLDPRAPYEQYF
v_gene: TRBV11-1
d_gene: NA
j_gene: TRBJ2-7
abundance: NA

CDR3nt: TGTGCCAGCTCACCCGGATTTGGGGAAGCGGGAGAAAGCAATGAGCAGTTCTTC
CDR3aa: CASSPGFGEAGESNEQFF
v_gene: TRBV18
d_gene: TRBD2
j_gene: TRBJ2-1
abundance: NA

CDR3nt: TGTGCCAGCAGTAGACAGGGCCAAGAGACCCAGTACTTC
CDR3aa: CASSRQGQETQYF
v_gene: TRBV6-5
d_gene: TRBD1
j_gene: TRBJ2-5
abundance: NA

CDR3nt: TGTGCCAGCGGCGGACTAGCCGTACACGAGCAGTACTTC
CDR3aa: CASGGLAVHEQYF
v_gene: TRBV7-9
d_gene: TRBD2
j_gene: TRBJ2-7
abundance: few

CDR3nt: TGTGCCAGCAGCCAAGGGGGGCCCAATGAGCAGTTCTTC
CDR3aa: CASSQGGPNEQFF
v_gene: TRBV3-1/TRBV3-2
d_gene: NA
j_gene: TRBJ2-1
abundance: once

CDR3nt: TGTGCCAGCAGTTTGACTAGCGGGAACAATGAGCAGTTCTTC
CDR3aa: CASSLTSGNNEQFF
v_gene: TRBV6-2/TRBV6-3
d_gene: TRBD2
j_gene: TRBJ2-1
abundance: NA

CDR3nt: TGTGCCAGCAGCTTAAAGACTAATTACGAGCAGTACTTC
CDR3aa: CASSLKTNYEQYF
v_gene: TRBV7-8
d_gene: NA
j_gene: TRBJ2-7
abundance: NA

CDR3nt: TGTGCCAGCACCTTGGGGGACAGGGTCTATGAGCAGTTCTTC
CDR3aa: CASTLGDRVYEQFF
v_gene: TRBV5-6
d_gene: TRBD1
j_gene: TRBJ2-1
abundance: NA

CDR3nt: TGTGCCAGCAGCTACGCTAGCGTAAACACCGGGGAGCTGTTTTTT
CDR3aa: CASSYASVNTGELFF
v_gene: TRBV27
d_gene: NA
j_gene: TRBJ2-2
abundance: medium-sized

CDR3nt: TGTGCCAGCACCTACGGGGTAGAAAAACTGTTTTTT
CDR3aa: CASTYGVEKLFF
v_gene: TRBV5-8
d_gene: NA
j_gene: TRBJ1-4
abundance: NA

CDR3nt: TGTGCCAGCAGTTTGATATACTCATTAACAGGGGGTATGGGTGGCTACACCTTC
CDR3aa: CASSLIYSLTGGMGGYTF
v_gene: TRBV28
d_gene: TRBD1
j_gene: TRBJ1-2
abundance: NA

CDR3nt: TGTGCCAGCTCCAAGACAAATGAGCAGTTCTTC
CDR3aa: CASSKTNEQFF
v_gene: TRBV3-1/TRBV3-2
d_gene: NA
j_gene: TRBJ2-1
abundance: NA

CDR3nt: TGTGCCAGTAGTAGAACACAAGTGGTTGGCTACACCTTC
CDR3aa: CASSRTQVVGYTF
v_gene: TRBV19
d_gene: NA
j_gene: TRBJ1-2
abundance: NA

CDR3nt: TGTGCCTGGAGTGGCGGGACAGGGGAATATGGCTACACCTTC
CDR3aa: CAWSGGTGEYGYTF
v_gene: TRBV30
d_gene: TRBD1
j_gene: TRBJ1-2
abundance: NA

CDR3nt: TGCGCCAGCAGCCCCTTAGCGGGAGCGTCCTACGAGCAGTACTTC
CDR3aa: CASSPLAGASYEQYF
v_gene: TRBV5-1
d_gene: TRBD2
j_gene: TRBJ2-7
abundance: NA

CDR3nt: TGTGCCAGCAGCCCGGGGACTAGCGGGAGGGACAATGAGCAGTTCTTC
CDR3aa: CASSPGTSGRDNEQFF
v_gene: TRBV7-9
d_gene: TRBD2
j_gene: TRBJ2-1
abundance: NA

CDR3nt: TGTGCCAGCAGCCCCTATAATGAGACCCAGTACTTC
CDR3aa: CASSPYNETQYF
v_gene: TRBV7-3
d_gene: NA
j_gene: TRBJ2-5
abundance: NA

CDR3nt: TGTGCCAGTAGCCCGCGAAGTCTAGGAGAGACCCAGTACTTC
CDR3aa: CASSPRSLGETQYF
v_gene: TRBV19
d_gene: NA
j_gene: TRBJ2-5
abundance: few

CDR3nt: TGTGCCATCAGCCGGGACAGGGGGCAGGAGACCCAGTACTTC
CDR3aa: CAISRDRGQETQYF
v_gene: TRBV10-3
d_gene: TRBD1
j_gene: TRBJ2-5
abundance: NA

CDR3nt: TGTGCCAGCAGACTCCGGGACACAATTTCACCCCTCCACTTT
CDR3aa: CASRLRDTISPLHF
v_gene: TRBV28
d_gene: NA
j_gene: TRBJ1-6
abundance: NA

CDR3nt: TGTGCCAGCAGCCCTATCATTAGCGGGAGTAAGGAGACCCAGTACTTC
CDR3aa: CASSPIISGSKETQYF
v_gene: TRBV3-1/TRBV3-2
d_gene: TRBD2
j_gene: TRBJ2-5
abundance: NA

CDR3nt: TGCGCCAGCAGCTTGGATAGTACAGGGCCTCTCGCGTTCTTC
CDR3aa: CASSLDSTGPLAFF
v_gene: TRBV5-1
d_gene: NA
j_gene: TRBJ2-1
abundance: NA

CDR3nt: TGTGCCAGCAGTGAAGGGGGTTATATGGGGGCGAACACTGAAGCTTTCTTT
CDR3aa: CASSEGGYMGANTEAFF
v_gene: TRBV6-1
d_gene: NA
j_gene: TRBJ1-1
abundance: NA

CDR3nt: TGTGCCAGCAGCGAACCGGGACAGGGAGCGAATGAGCAGTTCTTC
CDR3aa: CASSEPGQGANEQFF
v_gene: TRBV5-4
d_gene: TRBD1
j_gene: TRBJ2-1
abundance: NA

CDR3nt: TGTGCCACCTCCGGGACAGGGGTCTTTGGAGGTCAGCCCCAGCATTTT
CDR3aa: CATSGTGVFGGQPQHF
v_gene: TRBV19
d_gene: TRBD1
j_gene: TRBJ1-5
abundance: medium-sized

CDR3nt: TGTGCCAGCAGCCTCGGACTAGCGGGATCAGATACGCAGTATTTT
CDR3aa: CASSLGLAGSDTQYF
v_gene: TRBV7-3
d_gene: TRBD2
j_gene: TRBJ2-3
abundance: NA

CDR3nt: TGTGCCAGCAGTCACCCGGGAGGGGGTACGGAGACCCAGTACTTC
CDR3aa: CASSHPGGGTETQYF
v_gene: TRBV7-8
d_gene: TRBD2
j_gene: TRBJ2-5
abundance: NA

CDR3nt: TGTGCCAGCAGCTTTGGGACTAGCAGATTCACCGGGGAGCTGTTTTTT
CDR3aa: CASSFGTSRFTGELFF
v_gene: TRBV3-1/TRBV3-2
d_gene: TRBD2
j_gene: TRBJ2-2
abundance: NA

CDR3nt: TGTGCCAGCAGTTGGACTAGCGGGAGGGCCCACGAGCAGTACTTC
CDR3aa: CASSWTSGRAHEQYF
v_gene: TRBV27
d_gene: TRBD2
j_gene: TRBJ2-7
abundance: NA

CDR3nt: TGTGCCAGCAGTCTGGACAGGGGCGACTACAATGAGCAGTTCTTC
CDR3aa: CASSLDRGDYNEQFF
v_gene: TRBV6-2/TRBV6-3
d_gene: TRBD1
j_gene: TRBJ2-1
abundance: NA

CDR3nt: TGTGCCAGCTCACCAGGACAGCTGGGTGATGAGCAGTTCTTC
CDR3aa: CASSPGQLGDEQFF
v_gene: TRBV18
d_gene: NA
j_gene: TRBJ2-1
abundance: NA

CDR3nt: TGTGCCAGCAGTTTATATCTGGCGGCCCATAACCTAAAAGAGACCCAGTACTTC
CDR3aa: CASSLYLAAHNLKETQYF
v_gene: TRBV28
d_gene: NA
j_gene: TRBJ2-5
abundance: NA

CDR3nt: TGTGCCAGCAGCTTATATCCAGCGGGAGCCTTAACTGGCACAGATACGCAGTATTTT
CDR3aa: CASSLYPAGALTGTDTQYF
v_gene: TRBV7-6
d_gene: TRBD2
j_gene: TRBJ2-3
abundance: NA

CDR3nt: TGTGCCAGCAGTCTCCCCAGGGTCTCTGAAGCTTTCTTT
CDR3aa: CASSLPRVSEAFF
v_gene: TRBV28
d_gene: NA
j_gene: TRBJ1-1
abundance: NA

CDR3nt: TGTGCCAGCAGCTCGACAGTAGCCGACACTGAAGCTTTCTTT
CDR3aa: CASSSTVADTEAFF
v_gene: TRBV5-6
d_gene: NA
j_gene: TRBJ1-1
abundance: few

CDR3nt: TGTGCCAGCAGCCCCACCCAATCATCTAGCGGGAGTTGCAACGAGCAGTACTTC
CDR3aa: CASSPTQSSSGSCNEQYF
v_gene: TRBV7-3
d_gene: TRBD2
j_gene: TRBJ2-7
abundance: NA